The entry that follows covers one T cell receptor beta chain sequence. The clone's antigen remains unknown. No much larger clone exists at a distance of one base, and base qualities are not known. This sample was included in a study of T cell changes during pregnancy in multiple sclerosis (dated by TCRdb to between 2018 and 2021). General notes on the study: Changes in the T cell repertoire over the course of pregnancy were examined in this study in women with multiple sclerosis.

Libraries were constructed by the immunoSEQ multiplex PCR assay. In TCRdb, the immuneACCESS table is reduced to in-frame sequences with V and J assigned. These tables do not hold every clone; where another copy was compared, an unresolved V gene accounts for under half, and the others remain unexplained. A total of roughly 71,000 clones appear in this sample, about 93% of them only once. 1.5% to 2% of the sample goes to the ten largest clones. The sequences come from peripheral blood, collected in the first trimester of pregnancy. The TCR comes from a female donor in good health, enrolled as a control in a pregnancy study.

The DNA sequence is TGTGCCAGCAGCCACCCACAAGAGACCCAGTACTTC. It specifies CASSHPQETQYF. This chain is built from TRBV14 and TRBJ2-5; the D gene lacks a confident call. Between the V and J ends, shortened by 3 bases and 2 bases respectively, the junction contains 4 bases. The CDR3 sequence holds 12 residues, the cysteine and phenylalanine included. CDR3 DNA is the only sequence kept; it has 36 bases, read in frame from the first base. The germline V gene encodes CDR1 SGHDN and CDR2 FVKESK. Where the CDR3 stops, the reference TRBV14 and TRBJ2-5 genes take over; the full variable domain is EAGVTQFPSHSVIEKGQTVTLRCDPISGHDNLYWYRRVMGKEIKFLLHFVKESKQDESGMPNNRFLAERTGGTYSTLKVQPAELEDSGVYFCASSHPQETQYFGPGTRLLVL.